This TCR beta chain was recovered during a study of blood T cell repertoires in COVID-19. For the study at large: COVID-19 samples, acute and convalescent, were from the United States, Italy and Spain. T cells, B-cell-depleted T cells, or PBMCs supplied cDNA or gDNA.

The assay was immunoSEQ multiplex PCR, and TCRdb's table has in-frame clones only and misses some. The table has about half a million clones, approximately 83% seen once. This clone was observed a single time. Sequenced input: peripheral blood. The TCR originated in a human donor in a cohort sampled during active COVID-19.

This CDR3 is CASNSHGTGSGNTIYF. CDR3 bases: TGTGCCAGCAATTCCCACGGGACAGGCTCTGGAAACACCATATATTTT. The chain links TRBV28 to TRBJ1-3; 8 bases match TRBD1. Germline trimming cut 7 bases from V and 0 bases from J; bases unmatched to any gene: 8. The CDR3 sequence is 16 residues long. Germline CDR1 MDHEN, CDR2 SYDVKM.